These 9 T cell receptor beta chains were all obtained from the same sample, sequenced in a study of blood T cell repertoires in COVID-19. TCRdb's table, derived via immunoSEQ multiplex PCR, lists solely in-frame clones and lacks some. The table lists more than 250,000 clones, 89% of them singletons. The sequencing sample was made of peripheral blood. Receptor source: a young man who had recovered from COVID-19.

The chain recombines TRBV6-1 with TRBJ1-4, with D possibly being TRBD1 (5 bases). The CDR3 runs 18 residues. With 2 bases removed from V and 6 bases from J, the gap between germline ends came to 22 bases. The germline V gene has CDR1 MNHNS and CDR2 SASEGT. The CDR3 protein is CASSETPYGRGSDEKLFF. As DNA, the CDR3 is TGTGCCAGCAGTGAAACCCCGTATGGGAGGGGCTCAGATGAAAAACTGTTTTTT.

The chain joins TRBV15 to TRBJ1-1, with 7 bases aligning to TRBD1. V lost 1 base to trimming and J lost 5 bases; unmatched junction nucleotides: 4. The CDR3 length is 14 residues. Germline CDR1 is LNHNV and CDR2 is YYDKDF (reference sequence). The CDR3 region is CATSRGSGGTEAFF. CDR3 nucleotides: TGTGCCACCAGCAGAGGGTCAGGGGGTACTGAAGCTTTCTTT. Together with reference TRBV15 and TRBJ1-1, the CDR3 gives the full variable domain: DAMVIQNPRYQVTQFGKPVTLSCSQTLNHNVMYWYQQKSSQAPKLLFHYYDKDFNNEADTPDNFQSRRPNTSFCFLDIRSPGLGDTAMYLCATSRGSGGTEAFFGQGTRLTVV.

The rearrangement joins TRBV7-6 to TRBJ2-3; D perhaps matches TRBD2 (6 bases). CDR1 and CDR2 from the germline V gene are SGHVS and FNYEAQ. The CDR3 contains 15 residues. The germline V and J ends were trimmed by 5 bases and 1 base, with 13 bases remaining between them. In DNA form, the CDR3 reads TGTGCCAGCAGCCCTGGGACTTTCCGCACAGATACGCAGTATTTT. This codes for CASSPGTFRTDTQYF.

This clone was counted once. The chain couples TRBV5-4 to TRBJ2-3; no firm D call. The germline V gene encodes CDR1 SGHNT and CDR2 YYREEE (reference sequence). The ends were cut back, 2 bases at V and 1 base at J, with 11 bases in the middle. The CDR3 is 15 amino acids. CDR3 bases: TGTGCCAGCAGCTTATGGCAGGTGGGCACAGATACGCAGTATTTT. This gives the protein CASSLWQVGTDTQYF.

V is TRBV30 and J is TRBJ2-3; 14 bases line up with TRBD2. Germline V gene lookup returns CDR1 GTSNPN and CDR2 SVGIG (reference sequence). The CDR3 has 17 amino acids. V gave up 4 bases and J gave up 2 bases; unmatched junction bases: 8. CDR3 residues: CAWTGTSGRWATDTQYF. The CDR3 region has the DNA TGTGCCTGGACCGGGACTAGCGGGAGATGGGCCACAGATACGCAGTATTTT.

The table lists this clone with a count of one. The chain carries TRBV12-1 and TRBJ2-3; the table's D call TRBD2 went unverified against the DNA. TRBV12-1 is termed a pseudogene. The CDR3 runs 15 residues. The CDR3 loop is CASSSPGRFTDTQYF. As DNA, the CDR3 is TGTGCCAGCAGCTCCCCGGGGAGGTTCACAGATACGCAGTATTTT.

The chain recombines TRBV4-1 with TRBJ2-1; 7 nucleotides line up with TRBD2. J was trimmed by 4 bases and V by 0 bases; bases with no gene match: 9. Germline V gene sequence: CDR1 MGHRA, CDR2 YSYEKL. CDR3 length equals 17 residues. This CDR3 reads CASSQDRGAGFYNEQFF. The CDR3 DNA sequence: TGCGCCAGCAGCCAAGACCGAGGAGCGGGGTTTTACAATGAGCAGTTCTTC.

V usage is TRBV24-1 and J usage is TRBJ2-1, with 9 bases aligning to TRBD1. This CDR3 is built from 16 residues. V trimming: 4 bases; J trimming: 7 bases; junction bases outside the gene matches: 10. Germline loops: CDR1 KGHDR, CDR2 SFDVKD. DNA of the CDR3: TGTGCCACCAGTGACCACGGACAGGGGCGGGTTAATGAGCAGTTCTTC. Translation: CATSDHGQGRVNEQFF.

The genes are TRBV9 and TRBJ2-1; a weak D match, TRBD2 (7 bases). CDR1 is SGDLS, CDR2 YYNGEE, per germline. The CDR3 consists of 14 residues. V was clipped by 4 bases and J by 7 bases, with 15 bases between them. The CDR3 protein is CASSPWGGANEQFF. The CDR3 DNA follows: TGTGCCAGCAGCCCTTGGGGGGGGGCGAATGAGCAGTTCTTC.